This T cell receptor (beta chain) came from a study of blood T cell repertoires in COVID-19. Study-wide background: T cells, B-cell-depleted T cells, or PBMCs supplied cDNA or gDNA.

Produced via immunoSEQ multiplex PCR; TCRdb's table is partial and in-frame only. The data show 150,000 to 200,000 clones, 88% seen once. Those who participated ranged in age from roughly 18 to 100 years and resided in approximately 26 US areas. Cohort 3 donors were reported recovered after two negative PCRs, clearance, or symptom resolution. The sequenced sample was PBMCs or T cells enriched from blood (not recorded which). The receptor comes from a woman aged 18-29 years who had recovered from COVID-19.

CDR3 sequence: CASTPPGGAETQYF. The CDR3, as DNA: TGCGCCAGCACCCCGCCGGGGGGGGCAGAGACCCAGTACTTC. The chain couples TRBV5-1 to TRBJ2-5; 8 bases line up with TRBD2. This CDR3 comprises 14 residues. Germline CDR1 reads SGHRS; CDR2 reads YFSETQ. The V gene end was trimmed by 6 bases and the J gene end by 4 bases; junction bases not matched to a gene: 8.